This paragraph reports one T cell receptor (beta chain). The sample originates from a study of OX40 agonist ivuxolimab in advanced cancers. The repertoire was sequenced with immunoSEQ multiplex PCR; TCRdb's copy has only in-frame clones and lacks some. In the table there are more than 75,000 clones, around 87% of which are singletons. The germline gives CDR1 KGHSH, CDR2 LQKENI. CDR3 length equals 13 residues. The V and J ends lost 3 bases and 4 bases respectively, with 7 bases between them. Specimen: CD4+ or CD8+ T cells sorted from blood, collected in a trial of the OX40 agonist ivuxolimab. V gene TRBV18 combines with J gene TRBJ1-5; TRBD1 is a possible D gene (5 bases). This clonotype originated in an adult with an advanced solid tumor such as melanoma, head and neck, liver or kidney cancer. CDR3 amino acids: CASSPQGNQPQHF. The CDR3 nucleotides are TGTGCCAGCTCACCCCAGGGTAATCAGCCCCAGCATTTT.